The rows below give T cell receptor beta chains drawn from one sample of a study of cytomegalovirus exposure and HLA in healthy donors. The method was immunoSEQ multiplex PCR; TCRdb's version includes in-frame clones alone and lacks a portion of them. Here the sample spans 150,000 to 200,000 clones, 12% being singletons. Sequencing was done on a sample of PBMCs. The receptors were sampled from a man aged 50 or older in good health and CMV-seropositive. CDR3s include the opening cysteine and the closing phenylalanine or tryptophan. A D gene is named only where the DNA matches it firmly. Some rows have no size entry. The others give once, few or many, or a class for an expanded clone.

j_call | clone_size | d_call | v_call | cdr3_length | cdr3_nt | cdr3_aa
TRBJ2-7 | . | TRBD1 | TRBV11-3 | 11 | TGTGCCAGCGGGACAGGATACGAGCAGTACTTC | CASGTGYEQYF
TRBJ1-2 | many | TRBD1 | TRBV28 | 17 | TGTGCCAGCAGTTTAGTGGGCAGGGGGTGGTCTAACTATGGCTACACCTTC | CASSLVGRGWSNYGYTF
TRBJ1-6 | few | . | TRBV6-7 | 12 | TGTGCCAGCAGTTCCTGTAATTCACCCCTCCACTTT | CASSSCNSPLHF
TRBJ1-5 | few | . | TRBV18 | 12 | TGTGCCAGCTCGTCCAGGGATCAGCCCCAGCATTTT | CASSSRDQPQHF
TRBJ1-1 | few | . | TRBV6-1 | 13 | TGTGCCAGCAGGGTGACAGAGAACACTGAAGCTTTCTTT | CASRVTENTEAFF
TRBJ1-5 | . | . | TRBV19 | 13 | TGTGCCAGTAGTGTCCAGGGCAATCAGCCCCAGCATTTT | CASSVQGNQPQHF
TRBJ1-5 | few | TRBD1 | TRBV12-5 | 15 | TGTGCTAGTGCCTTGACAGGGGTGTACAATCAGCCCCAGCATTTT | CASALTGVYNQPQHF
TRBJ1-1 | few | TRBD1 | TRBV10-3 | 11 | TGTGCCATCAAAGGGGGCGCTGAAGCTTTCTTT | CAIKGGAEAFF
TRBJ2-5 | few | . | TRBV5-6 | 16 | TGTGCCAGCAGCTTGGTCCCGCTAGGCCCGCAAGAGACCCAGTACTTC | CASSLVPLGPQETQYF
TRBJ2-5 | few | TRBD2 | TRBV19 | 16 | TGTGCCAGTAGTATAGGAGCTAGCGGGGGGGCCGAGACCCAGTACTTC | CASSIGASGGAETQYF
TRBJ2-1 | . | TRBD2 | TRBV6-5 | 14 | TGTGCCAGCAGTTACTCAGGGAGGGACAATGAGCAGTTCTTC | CASSYSGRDNEQFF
TRBJ2-3 | few | . | TRBV10-3 | 13 | TGTGCCATCAGTGCGGGTAGCACAGATACGCAGTATTTT | CAISAGSTDTQYF
TRBJ1-1 | few | . | TRBV19 | 12 | TGTGCCAGTGCCCTACTGAACACTGAAGCTTTCTTT | CASALLNTEAFF
TRBJ2-5 | . | TRBD1 | TRBV5-1 | 14 | TGCGCCAGCAGCTCAATACAGGGGGCAGAGACCCAGTACTTC | CASSSIQGAETQYF
TRBJ1-1 | . | . | TRBV30 | 14 | TGTGCCCTGACAATAGATTTCTTGAACACTGAAGCTTTCTTT | CALTIDFLNTEAFF
TRBJ2-5 | . | TRBD2 | TRBV5-8 | 15 | TGTGCCAGCAGCCCGGGGGGGGCCCCCCCCGAGACCCAGTACTTC | CASSPGGAPPETQYF
TRBJ1-5 | . | . | TRBV6-1 | 14 | TGTGCCAGCAGTGCAGGTATTAGCAATCAGCCCCAGCATTTT | CASSAGISNQPQHF
TRBJ1-5 | . | . | TRBV18 | 14 | TGTGCCAGCTCACCCGACAGGAGCAATCAGCCCCAGCATTTT | CASSPDRSNQPQHF
TRBJ1-6 | . | . | TRBV30 | 15 | TGTGCCTGGAGACAGGCAGGGGCATATAATTCACCCCTCCACTTT | CAWRQAGAYNSPLHF
TRBJ2-7 | few | . | TRBV23-1 | 12 | TGCGCCAGCGATCAGGGGCACTACGAGCAGTACTTC | CASDQGHYEQYF
TRBJ2-3 | . | TRBD2 | TRBV4-3 | 16 | TGCGCCAGCAGCCAGCTAGCGGGGGGACCCACAGATACGCAGTATTTT | CASSQLAGGPTDTQYF
TRBJ1-4 | . | . | TRBV15 | 16 | TGTGCCACCAGCAGAGATCAAGGGCGAGGGAATGAAAAACTGTTTTTT | CATSRDQGRGNEKLFF
TRBJ1-1 | few | . | TRBV6-5 | 13 | TGTGCCAGCAGTACTTTCGGAGTTACTGAAGCTTTCTTT | CASSTFGVTEAFF
TRBJ1-2 | few | . | TRBV6-5 | 14 | TGTGCCAGCAGTACCTCGCGGGGGCCGGGTGGCTACACCTTC | CASSTSRGPGGYTF
TRBJ2-5 | . | TRBD1 | TRBV9 | 16 | TGTGCCAGCAGCCCGGGGGACAGGGTATATGGAGAGACCCAGTACTTC | CASSPGDRVYGETQYF
TRBJ1-1 | . | TRBD1 | TRBV6-5 | 15 | TGTGCCAGCAGTTTAGGGTACAGGGGAGAGACTGAAGCTTTCTTT | CASSLGYRGETEAFF
TRBJ2-1 | . | . | TRBV11-3 | 15 | TGTGCCAGCAGCTTGGTTAACAGGGGGGGGAATGAGCAGTTCTTC | CASSLVNRGGNEQFF
TRBJ1-2 | . | . | TRBV9 | 16 | TGTGCCAGCAGCGTCTGGAGGGACCCTACTAACTATGGCTACACCTTC | CASSVWRDPTNYGYTF
TRBJ1-3 | . | TRBD1 | TRBV7-9 | 18 | TGTGCCAGCAGCCCACGCCCCGCAACAGGGGGCACTGGAAACACCATATATTTT | CASSPRPATGGTGNTIYF
TRBJ2-3 | . | TRBD2 | TRBV7-2 | 16 | TGTGCCAGCAGCTCTCGGGTAGCGGGGGGGAATAGAGCGCAGTATTTT | CASSSRVAGGNRAQYF
TRBJ1-2 | few | . | TRBV27 | 14 | TGTGCCAGCAGTTTCTCCCGGGGGACCTATGGCTACACCTTC | CASSFSRGTYGYTF
TRBJ1-4 | . | TRBD1 | TRBV13 | 15 | TGTGCCAGCAGCTTAGCCGGACAGGGAAATGAAAAACTGTTTTTT | CASSLAGQGNEKLFF
TRBJ2-6 | few | . | TRBV2 | 15 | TGTGCCAGCAGTGATTGGGCGTCTGGGGCCAACGTCCTGACTTTC | CASSDWASGANVLTF
TRBJ1-4 | . | . | TRBV28 | 15 | TGTGCCAGCACGGTCGGGGGGGTGGGTAATGAAAAACTGTTTTTT | CASTVGGVGNEKLFF
TRBJ1-1 | few | . | TRBV19 | 13 | TGTGCCAGTAGAGACAAAATGAACACTGAAGCTTTCTTT | CASRDKMNTEAFF
TRBJ1-1 | few | TRBD1 | TRBV19 | 15 | TGTGCCAGTAGTTCAAGGACAGGGTCAAGGACTGAAGCTTTCTTT | CASSSRTGSRTEAFF
TRBJ2-3 | few | TRBD2 | TRBV5-4 | 16 | TGTGCCAGCAGCTTGGCAGCGGGGGGTTCGGCAGATACGCAGTATTTT | CASSLAAGGSADTQYF
TRBJ1-2 | . | . | TRBV7-2 | 16 | TGTGCCAGCAGCTTAAACGGGATCAATATGATCGGTGGCTACACCTTC | CASSLNGINMIGGYTF
TRBJ1-2 | . | TRBD1 | TRBV6-1 | 15 | TGTGCCAGCAGTGCCTCCTCTACAGGGGGATGGGGCTACACCTTC | CASSASSTGGWGYTF
TRBJ2-5 | few | . | TRBV21-1 | 15 | TGTGCCAGCAGGAAAAAATACAGGGGCGTGGAGACCCAGTACTTC | CASRKKYRGVETQYF
TRBJ2-1 | few | TRBD2 | TRBV7-2 | 16 | TGTGCCAGCAGCCCAGGGACTAGCGGGGGGACCAATGAGCAGTTCTTC | CASSPGTSGGTNEQFF
TRBJ2-7 | few | TRBD1 | TRBV10-3 | 16 | TGTGCCATCAGTGAGTGGGGACAGGGATTTACCTACGAGCAGTACTTC | CAISEWGQGFTYEQYF
TRBJ2-5 | . | TRBD1 | TRBV28 | 17 | TGTGCCAGCAGTTCGTCTGAAGGACAGGGGGCCGGGGAGACCCAGTACTTC | CASSSSEGQGAGETQYF
TRBJ2-7 | . | TRBD1 | TRBV7-2 | 15 | TGTGCCAGCAGCTTCGGGACAGGTGCCCCCTACGAGCAGTACTTC | CASSFGTGAPYEQYF
TRBJ2-1 | few | TRBD1 | TRBV9 | 13 | TGTGCCAGCAGCCCCGGGACAGGGAATGAGCAGTTCTTC | CASSPGTGNEQFF
TRBJ2-7 | . | . | TRBV30 | 13 | TGTGCCTGGAGTGTATCAGGGCCCTACGAGCAGTACTTC | CAWSVSGPYEQYF
TRBJ1-4 | many | . | TRBV6-5 | 14 | TGTGCCAGCAGGCCTTCAGGGGAGGGGGAAAAACTGTTTTTT | CASRPSGEGEKLFF
TRBJ2-7 | few | TRBD1 | TRBV7-2 | 15 | TGTGCCAGCAGCCCTCGGACAGGGAGTCGGGGCGAGCAGTACTTC | CASSPRTGSRGEQYF